Following are 14 T cell receptor beta chains from one sample sequenced in a study of T cells in Graves' hyperthyroidism and ophthalmopathy. The source material, RNA transcripts, was used to amplify TCR beta CDR3 regions. HTBI primers were employed in a first-round RT-PCR of the TCR CDR3. TCRdb re-called the multiplex PCR reads through MiXCR, storing one row per CDR3 protein. The sample includes nearly 250,000 distinct CDR3 sequences, approximately 25% seen only once; the top ten take roughly 32%. The sample taken for sequencing was blood. These receptors were taken from a woman aged 35 to 49 with Graves' ophthalmopathy.

This clonotype showed up many times. The rearrangement joins TRBV6-5 to TRBJ2-7; the match to TRBD1 covers 10 bases. CDR1 and CDR2 (germline): MNHEY, SVGAGI. This CDR3 has 15 amino acids. V lost 0 bases, J lost 4 bases, and 3 bases stayed unmatched. The CDR3 sequence is CASSYSDRGLYEQYF. DNA of the CDR3: TGTGCCAGCAGTTACTCAGACAGGGGGCTTTACGAGCAGTACTTC.

This clonotype was recorded many times. This CDR3 reads CASSVGIATEQYF. The CDR3 DNA reads TGTGCCAGCAGCGTAGGAATAGCGACGGAGCAGTACTTC. The genes are TRBV9 and TRBJ2-7; TRBD2 might be the D (5 bases). CDR1 is SGDLS and CDR2 is YYNGEE in the germline V gene. Trimming took 0 bases from V and 7 from J, leaving 11 bases between them. This CDR3 region has 13 residues.

Ten or more counts support this clonotype. The gene calls are TRBV2 and TRBJ1-2; D remains ambiguous. Germline CDR1 and CDR2: SNHLY and FYNNEI. This CDR3 is 13 amino acids long. V shed 3 bases and J shed 5 bases, with 10 bases lying between them. CDR3 coding DNA: TGTGCCAGCAGTGATTCGGGCCTATATGGCTACACCTTC. Residues: CASSDSGLYGYTF.

In this sample, this clonotype turned up a few times. This chain joins TRBV2 and TRBJ2-2; 8 nucleotides agree with TRBD2. Per germline, CDR1 SNHLY and CDR2 FYNNEI. CDR3 length equals 15 residues. V shed 8 bases, J shed 3 bases, and the junction held 8 bases outside the gene matches. This chain's CDR3 is CASGGLAEYTGELFF. The CDR3 nucleotides read TGTGCCAGCGGAGGACTAGCCGAATACACCGGGGAGCTGTTTTTT.

This clonotype was seen at least ten times. The chain recombines TRBV27 with TRBJ2-7; TRBD2 might be the D (6 bases). Deletions cut 5 bases from V and 9 bases from J, with 17 bases between. The CDR3 length is 13 residues. Germline loops: CDR1 MNHEY, CDR2 SMNVEV (reference sequence). CDR3 sequence: CASSATSLGGQYF. As DNA, the CDR3 is TGTGCCAGCAGTGCGACTAGTTTGGGGGGGCAGTACTTC.

This clonotype was counted between two and nine times. This may come from a read error, since a much larger clone is one base off. This chain connects TRBV6-1 to TRBJ1-1; D remains ambiguous. The germline CDR1 and CDR2 sequences are MNHNS and SASEGT. The CDR3 is 12 residues long. The V and J ends lost 7 bases and 1 base respectively, with 7 bases between them. CDR3: CASNAANTEAFF. Here the CDR3 DNA reads TGTGCCAGCAACGCGGCGAACACTGAAGCTTTCTTT.

The rearrangement uses TRBV5-1 and TRBJ2-7; tentatively, D is TRBD2 (6 bases). The CDR3 covers 14 residues. CDR1 is SGHRS, CDR2 YFSETQ, per germline. Trimming took 5 bases from V and 2 from J, leaving 14 bases between them. DNA for the CDR3: TGCGCCAGCAGTGTGGGAGGCCCTCCCTACGAGCAGTACTTC. It encodes CASSVGGPPYEQYF.

This clonotype was found many times. The V gene is TRBV9, the J gene TRBJ2-7; a weak D match, TRBD2 (5 bases). Germline CDR1 SGDLS, CDR2 YYNGEE. The CDR3 runs to 14 residues. V was cut by 4 bases and J by 7 bases, with 18 bases left in between. The CDR3 sequence is CASSFGLGSWEQYF. The CDR3 nucleotides read TGTGCCAGCAGCTTCGGACTGGGCTCCTGGGAGCAGTACTTC.

This clonotype occurred many times. The chain joins TRBV15 to TRBJ1-5; D is unresolved. The germline gives CDR1 LNHNV, CDR2 YYDKDF (reference sequence). The CDR3 length is 16 residues. The V end lost 5 bases, the J end lost 0 bases, and 14 bases lay between the germline ends. The CDR3 DNA is TGTGCCACCAGCCCCCGACCGAATTATAGCAATCAGCCCCAGCATTTT. Translating it yields CATSPRPNYSNQPQHF.

This clonotype has ten or more counts. The chain recombines TRBV30 with TRBJ2-5; TRBD1 agrees at 7 bases. The V segment lost 5 bases and the J segment 3 bases; nucleotides outside the gene matches: 0. CDR1 is GTSNPN, CDR2 SVGIG, per germline (reference sequence). The CDR3 contains 11 residues. Here the CDR3 reads CAWGTEETQYF. CDR3 sequence (DNA): TGTGCCTGGGGGACAGAAGAGACCCAGTACTTC.

This clonotype was seen at least ten times. This rearrangement joins TRBV11-2 to TRBJ2-5; tentatively, D is TRBD1 or TRBD2 (5 bases each). Germline CDR1 SGHAT, CDR2 FQNNGV. Trimming cost V 4 bases and J 7 bases, with 19 bases left between them. The CDR3 is 15 residues long. The chain's CDR3 is CASSSLRDPGWTQYF. The CDR3, as DNA: TGTGCCAGCAGCTCCCTTAGGGACCCGGGTTGGACCCAGTACTTC.

The rearrangement joins TRBV30 to TRBJ2-7; D could derive from TRBD1 or TRBD2 (7 bases each). Trimming removed 3 bases at V and 8 bases at J, with 14 bases between. CDR3 length: 12 residues. CDR1 GTSNPN and CDR2 SVGIG come from the germline V gene (reference sequence). CDR3 in DNA: TGTGCCTGGAGGGCAGGGGGGGGGAAGCAGTACTTC. Protein product: CAWRAGGGKQYF.

There are many counts of this clonotype. The chain couples TRBV29-1 to TRBJ2-7; a weak D match, TRBD1 (6 bases). The germline gives CDR1 SQVTM, CDR2 ANQGSEA. This CDR3 spans 14 amino acids. The ends were cut back, 2 bases at V and 3 bases at J, with 14 bases in the middle. CDR3 in amino acids: CSVESGETGYEQYF. In DNA form, the CDR3 reads TGCAGCGTTGAAAGTGGAGAGACAGGCTACGAGCAGTACTTC.

This clonotype was recorded at least ten times. This chain joins TRBV7-9 and TRBJ1-1; D is undetermined. Germline loops: CDR1 SEHNR, CDR2 FQNEAQ (reference sequence). V dropped 3 bases and J dropped 1 base, with 3 bases sitting between them. CDR3 length: 12 residues. The CDR3 sequence is CASSFENTEAFF. CDR3 nucleotides: TGTGCCAGCAGCTTCGAGAACACTGAAGCTTTCTTT.